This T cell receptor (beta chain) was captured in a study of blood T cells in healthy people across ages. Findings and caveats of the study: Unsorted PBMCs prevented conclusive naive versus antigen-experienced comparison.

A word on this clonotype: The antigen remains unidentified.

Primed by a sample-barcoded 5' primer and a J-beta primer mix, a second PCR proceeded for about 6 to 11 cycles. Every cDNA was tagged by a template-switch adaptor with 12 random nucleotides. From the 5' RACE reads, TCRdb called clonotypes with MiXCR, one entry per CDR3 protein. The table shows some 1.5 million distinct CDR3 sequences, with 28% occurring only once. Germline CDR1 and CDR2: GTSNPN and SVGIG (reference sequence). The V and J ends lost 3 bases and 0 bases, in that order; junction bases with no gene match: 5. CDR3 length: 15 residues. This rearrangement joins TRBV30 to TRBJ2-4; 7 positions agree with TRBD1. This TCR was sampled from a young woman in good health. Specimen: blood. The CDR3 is CAWREDRVAKNIQYF. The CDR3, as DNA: TGTGCCTGGAGGGAAGACAGGGTAGCCAAAAACATTCAGTACTTC. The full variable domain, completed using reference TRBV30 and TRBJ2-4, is SQTIHQWPATLVQPVGSPLSLECTVEGTSNPNLYWYRQAAGRGLQLLFYSVGIGQISSEVPQNLSASRPQDRQFILSSKKLLLSDSGFYLCAWREDRVAKNIQYFGAGTRLSVL.